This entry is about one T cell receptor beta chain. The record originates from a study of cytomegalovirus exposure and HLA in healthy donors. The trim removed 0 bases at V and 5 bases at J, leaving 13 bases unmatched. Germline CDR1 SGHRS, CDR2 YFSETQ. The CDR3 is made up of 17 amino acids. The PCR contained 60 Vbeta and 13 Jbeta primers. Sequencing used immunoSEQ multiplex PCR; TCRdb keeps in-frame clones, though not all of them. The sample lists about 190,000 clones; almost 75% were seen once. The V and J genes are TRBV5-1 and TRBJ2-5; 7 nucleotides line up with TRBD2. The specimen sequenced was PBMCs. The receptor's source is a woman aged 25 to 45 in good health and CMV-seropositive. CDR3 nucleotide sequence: TGCGCCAGCAGCTTGGATCCCCCGGGACTAAGAAAGGAGACCCAGTACTTC. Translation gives CASSLDPPGLRKETQYF.